This T cell receptor (beta chain) stems from a study of CD8 T cells in Susac syndrome. The study, taken as a whole, reports: The authors acknowledged that their TCR sequencing and HLA analysis involved a relatively small number of individuals.

It was with random hexamers that about 0.45 to 1 ug RNA was reverse transcribed. Coverage of TCR beta CDR3 amplification by immunoSEQ multiplex PCR extended to 54 Vbeta and 13 Jbeta. From the immunoSEQ multiplex PCR reads, TCRdb called clonotypes with MiXCR, one entry per CDR3 protein. The repertoire holds over 350,000 distinct CDR3 sequences, with approximately 85% as singletons. Remarks on this clonotype: Its antigen remains unknown.

Both CD4+ and CD8+ T cells were negatively isolated, and TEMRA cells underwent FACS enrichment. The sequence was collected from a human donor with multiple sclerosis. The sample comprised CD8+ T cells from PBMCs.

This CDR3 reads CASSQTSAASTDTQYF. CDR3 nucleotide sequence: TGTGCCAGCAGTCAAACTAGCGCTGCTAGCACAGATACGCAGTATTTT. The V gene is TRBV27, the J gene TRBJ2-3, with 7 bases matching TRBD2. V trimming: 5 bases; J trimming: 0 bases; junction bases outside the gene matches: 8. There are 16 residues in the CDR3. Germline-derived CDR1 and CDR2 are MNHEY and SMNVEV (reference sequence).